This is a list of T cell receptor beta chains from one sample in a study of Graves' ophthalmopathy and Graves' hyperthyroidism. TCRdb reprocessed the multiplex PCR reads with MiXCR, giving one entry per CDR3 protein. The repertoire holds over a million distinct CDR3 sequences, 35% to 45% seen once, with 11% in the top ten. Sequenced sample: peripheral blood or thyroid tissue (not recorded which). The receptors stem from an adult man with Graves' hyperthyroidism. CDR3s include the opening cysteine and the closing phenylalanine or tryptophan. The D gene is left open where the match is weak. A row's size may be missing; if present it is once, few, many or a size class.

CASSQGRGMRTDTQYF | TGTGCCAGCAGCCAAGGGAGAGGGATGAGGACAGATACGCAGTATTTT | TRBJ2-3 | few | . | TRBV14
CASSYKDVLGYTF | TGTGCCAGCAGCTACAAAGACGTCCTGGGCTACACCTTC | TRBJ1-2 | many | . | TRBV12-3/TRBV12-4
CASSRDRRYTF | TGTGCCAGCAGTCGGGACCGTCGATACACCTTC | TRBJ1-2 | few | . | TRBV2
CASSYTRGQGTQYF | TGTGCCAGCAGTTACACCAGGGGGCAGGGGACCCAGTACTTC | TRBJ2-5 | many | TRBD1 | TRBV6-6
CASSHSRSLSGNTIYF | TGCGCCAGCAGCCACAGCCGGTCACTCTCTGGAAACACCATATATTTT | TRBJ1-3 | . | . | TRBV4-1
CASSLQGPGGYTF | TGTGCCAGCAGCTTACAGGGACCCGGTGGCTACACCTTC | TRBJ1-2 | many | . | TRBV7-2
CASSPGTGQIETQYF | TGTGCCAGCAGCCCCGGGACAGGGCAAATAGAGACCCAGTACTTC | TRBJ2-5 | few | TRBD1 | TRBV5-4
CASPTEMNTEAFF | TGTGCCAGTCCGACAGAAATGAACACTGAAGCTTTCTTT | TRBJ1-1 | . | . | TRBV10-2
CASMRGRAYEQYF | TGTGCCAGCATGCGGGGCCGCGCCTACGAGCAGTACTTC | TRBJ2-7 | many | . | TRBV6-5
CASSSAYGGADGYTF | TGCGCCAGCAGTTCCGCGTATGGGGGGGCCGATGGCTACACCTTC | TRBJ1-2 | . | . | TRBV5-1
CASSRTGSNEQYF | TGTGCCAGCTCTAGGACAGGGTCGAACGAGCAGTACTTC | TRBJ2-7 | many | TRBD1 | TRBV9
CASSSSLAGPEETQYF | TGCGCCAGCAGCTCATCACTAGCGGGACCCGAAGAGACCCAGTACTTC | TRBJ2-5 | . | TRBD2 | TRBV4-1
CSAQQGGRSYDGYTF | TGCAGCGCACAACAGGGAGGGCGGTCGTATGATGGCTACACCTTC | TRBJ1-2 | many | . | TRBV29-1
CASSHGGRYEQYF | TGTGCCAGCAGTCACGGGGGCAGGTACGAGCAGTACTTC | TRBJ2-7 | . | . | TRBV6-5
CASSAKQGNTEAFF | TGTGCCAGCAGTGCCAAACAGGGGAACACTGAAGCTTTCTTT | TRBJ1-1 | many | . | TRBV12-3/TRBV12-4
CAWSGRRGGALKAFF | TGTGCCTGGAGTGGGAGGCGGGGAGGTGCGCTGAAAGCTTTCTTT | TRBJ1-1 | . | . | TRBV30
CSVGFGSYEQYF | TGCAGCGTTGGTTTCGGATCCTACGAGCAGTACTTC | TRBJ2-7 | many | . | TRBV29-1
CASSLYGAPYEQYF | TGTGCCAGCAGCTTATACGGAGCCCCCTACGAGCAGTACTTC | TRBJ2-7 | . | . | TRBV11-2
CASSQRGGHDYEQYF | TGCGCCAGCAGCCAAAGGGGGGGACATGACTACGAGCAGTACTTC | TRBJ2-7 | few | . | TRBV7-2
CASSTPGPQHF | TGTGCCAGCAGCACCCCCGGGCCCCAGCATTTT | TRBJ1-5 | . | . | TRBV6-9
CASSPRDYHPLHF | TGTGCCAGCAGTCCCCGGGACTATCACCCCCTCCACTTT | TRBJ1-6 | . | . | TRBV6-4
CAISETGSYEQYF | TGTGCCATCAGTGAGACAGGTTCCTACGAGCAGTACTTC | TRBJ2-7 | . | . | TRBV10-3
CSVEAYGAGAHYEQYF | TGCAGCGTTGAAGCTTATGGGGCTGGGGCTCACTACGAGCAGTACTTC | TRBJ2-7 | . | . | TRBV29-1
CASSFSGGNTEAFF | TGCGCCAGCAGCTTTTCAGGAGGGAACACTGAAGCTTTCTTT | TRBJ1-1 | many | . | TRBV5-1
CASSLAQGNSNQPQHF | TGTGCCAGCAGCTTGGCGCAGGGGAATAGCAATCAGCCCCAGCATTTT | TRBJ1-5 | many | . | TRBV5-6
CASSDRTAEGTQYF | TGTGCCAGCAGTGACAGGACAGCCGAGGGGACCCAGTACTTC | TRBJ2-5 | . | . | TRBV25-1
CASSQEITGANVLTF | TGCGCCAGCAGCCAAGAGATAACTGGGGCCAACGTCCTGACTTTC | TRBJ2-6 | . | . | TRBV4-3
CASSARGQGGYGYTF | TGTGCCAGCAGTGCTAGGGGACAGGGAGGCTATGGCTACACCTTC | TRBJ1-2 | many | TRBD1 | TRBV25-1
CALPRDSRVEDIYEQYF | TGTGCCCTACCGAGGGACAGTCGCGTGGAGGATATATACGAGCAGTACTTC | TRBJ2-7 | . | TRBD1 | TRBV15
CAGRSDPGANVLTF | TGTGCCGGAAGGTCCGACCCTGGGGCCAACGTCCTGACTTTC | TRBJ2-6 | few | . | TRBV30
CSASLGQKKETQYF | TGCAGTGCTAGCTTGGGACAGAAGAAAGAGACCCAGTACTTC | TRBJ2-5 | many | TRBD1 | TRBV20-1
CSARGTYGYTF | TGCAGTGCTAGAGGGACCTATGGCTACACCTTC | TRBJ1-2 | many | . | TRBV20-1